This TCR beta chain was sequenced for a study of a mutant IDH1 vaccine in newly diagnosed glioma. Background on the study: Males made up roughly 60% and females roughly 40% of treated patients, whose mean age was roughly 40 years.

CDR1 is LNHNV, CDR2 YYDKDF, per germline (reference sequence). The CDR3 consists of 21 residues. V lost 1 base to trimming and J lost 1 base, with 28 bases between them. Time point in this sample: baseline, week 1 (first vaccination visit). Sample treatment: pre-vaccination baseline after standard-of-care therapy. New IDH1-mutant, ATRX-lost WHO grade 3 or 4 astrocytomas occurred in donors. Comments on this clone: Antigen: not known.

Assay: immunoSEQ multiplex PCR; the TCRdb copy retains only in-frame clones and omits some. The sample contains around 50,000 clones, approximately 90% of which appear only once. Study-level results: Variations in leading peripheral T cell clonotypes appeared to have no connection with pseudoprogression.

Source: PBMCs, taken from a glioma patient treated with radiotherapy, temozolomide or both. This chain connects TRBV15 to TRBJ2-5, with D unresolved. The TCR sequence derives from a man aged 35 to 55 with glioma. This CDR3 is CATSRGAFTQPKSKAQETQYF. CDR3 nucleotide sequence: TGTGCCACCAGCAGAGGGGCTTTTACTCAGCCCAAGTCCAAAGCCCAAGAGACCCAGTACTTC.